One sample yielded the 26 T cell receptor beta chains listed below, sequenced in a study of cytomegalovirus exposure and HLA in healthy donors. The PCR used 60 Vbeta and 13 Jbeta primers. Profiled with immunoSEQ multiplex PCR; TCRdb holds only in-frame clones, not every one. This table holds 150,000 to 200,000 clones, 85% found once. The source material was PBMCs. All receptors come from a boy aged 2 to 10 in good health and CMV-seronegative.

This chain uses TRBV28 with TRBJ2-7; 10 bases are shared with TRBD2. Germline V lookup: CDR1 MDHEN, CDR2 SYDVKM. This CDR3 spans 15 amino acids. Trimming at V came to 6 bases and at J to 7 bases, leaving 12 bases not matched to a gene. The CDR3: CASSELLAGAWEQYF. In DNA form, the CDR3 reads TGTGCCAGCAGCGAGCTTCTAGCGGGAGCTTGGGAGCAGTACTTC.

This CDR3 reads CASSEAQGGVNEQFF. Here the CDR3 DNA reads TGTGCCAGCAGTGAAGCACAGGGGGGGGTCAATGAGCAGTTCTTC. The chain employs TRBV2 and TRBJ2-1; tentatively, D is TRBD1 (8 bases). Trimming took 0 bases from V and 6 from J, leaving 12 bases between them. The CDR3 extends over 15 amino acids. Germline CDR1 is SNHLY and CDR2 is FYNNEI.

Remarks on this clone: Compared with germline, one end of the junction differs, possibly owing to a read error. The chain uses TRBV5-6 and TRBJ2-5, with a weak D call TRBD1 (6 bases). Germline CDR1 is SGHDT and CDR2 is YYEEEE. The CDR3 sequence is 15 residues long. The CDR3 DNA follows: TGTGCCAGCACCTTGTTCGACAGGATCGGGGAGACCCAGTACTTC. It translates to CASTLFDRIGETQYF.

This rearrangement joins TRBV5-1 to TRBJ1-2, with 7 bases identical to TRBD1. This CDR3 has 15 amino acids. CDR1 is SGHRS and CDR2 is YFSETQ in the germline V gene. J lost 6 bases, V lost 4 bases, and 12 bases had no gene match. The CDR3 DNA reads as TGCGCCAGCAGCCCCATTCCGACAGGGTTTAATGGCTACACCTTC. Translating it yields CASSPIPTGFNGYTF. Full variable domain (remainder filled in from reference TRBV5-1 and TRBJ1-2): KAGVTQTPRYLIKTRGQQVTLSCSPISGHRSVSWYQQTPGQGLQFLFEYFSETQRNKGNFPGRFSGRQFSNSRSEMNVSTLELGDSALYLCASSPIPTGFNGYTFGSGTRLTVV.

The J gene is TRBJ2-3, the V gene TRBV11-2, with 13 bases lining up with TRBD2. The CDR3 is 18 amino acids. The germline gives CDR1 SGHAT, CDR2 FQNNGV. Trimming removed 5 bases from V and 2 bases from J; junction bases left unmatched: 10. The DNA of the CDR3 is TGTGCCAGCAGCACCGGACTAGCGGGGGCCGCATTCACAGATACGCAGTATTTT. Its translation: CASSTGLAGAAFTDTQYF.

The CDR3 reads CASSPPLGGLGSHNYGYTF. CDR3 sequence (DNA): TGTGCCAGTAGTCCCCCGTTGGGGGGGCTGGGGTCCCATAACTATGGCTACACCTTC. The chain uses TRBV19 and TRBJ1-2; maybe TRBD1 (6 bases). V shed 5 bases and J shed 1 base, with 26 bases lying between them. This CDR3 is built from 19 residues. From germline, CDR1 is LNHDA and CDR2 SQIVND (reference sequence).

The rearrangement uses TRBV7-9 and TRBJ1-2, with TRBD1 identical over 7 bases. The length of the CDR3 is 13 residues. After removal of 5 bases from V and 3 bases from J, the junction contained 3 bases not matched to a gene. Germline CDR1 and CDR2: SEHNR and FQNEAQ (reference sequence). DNA for the CDR3: TGTGCCAGCAGCCCGGGACAGCACTATGGCTACACCTTC. The encoded protein is CASSPGQHYGYTF.

V usage is TRBV29-1 and J usage is TRBJ1-1; no clear D gene. This CDR3 has 12 amino acids. Germline lookup yields CDR1 SQVTM and CDR2 ANQGSEA. Trimming took off 4 bases at V and 4 bases at J, with 10 bases between the two ends. In nucleotides, the CDR3 is TGCAGCGTTGGCGTAGAAGCCACTGAAGCTTTCTTT. It encodes CSVGVEATEAFF.

The V and J genes are TRBV28 and TRBJ2-5; no definite D call. This CDR3 has 12 residues. Germline V CDR1 and CDR2: MDHEN, SYDVKM. Trimming shortened V by 6 bases and J by 5 bases, and 10 bases separated the two germline ends. The CDR3, as DNA: TGTGCCAGCAGATCGGTACGGGAGACCCAGTACTTC. It encodes CASRSVRETQYF.

CDR3 in DNA: TGTGCCAGCAGGCTGACAGGGGGCGAGACTGAAGCTTTCTTT. This codes for CASRLTGGETEAFF. The V and J genes are TRBV6-1 and TRBJ1-1; 10 positions match TRBD1. CDR1 and CDR2 from the germline V gene are MNHNS and SASEGT. V lost 6 bases and J lost 5; bases outside the gene matches: 6. This CDR3 spans 14 amino acids.

The chain joins TRBV6-1 to TRBJ1-5; 8 nucleotides align to TRBD1. The V gene end was trimmed by 2 bases and the J gene end by 4 bases; junction bases not matched to a gene: 7. The germline CDR1 and CDR2 sequences are MNHNS and SASEGT. The CDR3 extends over 16 amino acids. The CDR3 nucleotides are TGTGCCAGCAGTGAAAATGACAGGGGACTAAATCAGCCCCAGCATTTT. Translating it yields CASSENDRGLNQPQHF.

The chain links TRBV5-1 to TRBJ2-3; possibly TRBD2 for D (5 bases). The CDR3 contains 16 residues. Between the trimmed V and J ends, which lost 5 bases and 3 bases, there was a span of 19 bases. Germline assignment: CDR1 SGHRS and CDR2 YFSETQ. CDR3 protein: CASRWRTDLSTDTQYF. CDR3 in DNA: TGCGCCAGCAGGTGGAGGACTGACTTAAGTACAGATACGCAGTATTTT.

In its sample, this clone was seen once. The chain has TRBV19 and TRBJ2-5; D ambiguous. The J call may be faulty, since TRBJ2-7 better matches the DNA end. This CDR3 has 12 residues. Germline V gene data show CDR1 as LNHDA and CDR2 as SQIVND (reference sequence). The CDR3 DNA is TGTGCCAGTAGTCAGCGAGGTGGCGAGCAGTACTTC. Protein product: CASSQRGGEQYF.

The chain recombines TRBV5-5 with TRBJ2-3; 9 bases align to TRBD1. V lost 4 bases to trimming and J lost 1 base; unmatched junction nucleotides: 10. The V gene's germline CDR1 is SGHKS and CDR2 YYEKEE (reference sequence). The CDR3 consists of 17 residues. CDR3 in amino acids: CASSAWDRDVGTDTQYF. In nucleotides, the CDR3 is TGTGCCAGCAGCGCCTGGGACAGGGACGTGGGCACAGATACGCAGTATTTT. Looking up the rest from reference TRBV5-5 and TRBJ2-3 gives the full variable domain: DAGVTQSPTHLIKTRGQQVTLRCSPISGHKSVSWYQQVLGQGPQFIFQYYEKEERGRGNFPDRFSARQFPNYSSELNVNALLLGDSALYLCASSAWDRDVGTDTQYFGPGTRLTVL.

The V gene is TRBV28, the J gene TRBJ2-7, with D maybe TRBD1 (5 bases). V lost 5 bases to trimming and J lost 9 bases, with 14 bases between them. The CDR3 covers 12 residues. Germline loops: CDR1 MDHEN, CDR2 SYDVKM. In nucleotides, the CDR3 is TGTGCCAGCAGTAATTCGGACAATTGGCAGTACGTC. Translating it yields CASSNSDNWQYV.

The V and J genes are TRBV28 and TRBJ1-2; TRBD1 aligns across 9 bases. This CDR3 is 16 amino acids long. With V trimmed by 8 bases and J by 4 bases, 14 bases remained unmatched. From germline, CDR1 is MDHEN and CDR2 SYDVKM. CDR3 region: CASWGVVTGGPYGYTF. The CDR3 region has the DNA TGTGCCAGCTGGGGGGTTGTCACAGGGGGCCCCTATGGCTACACCTTC.

The chain combines TRBV2 with TRBJ2-2, with D perhaps matching TRBD1 (5 bases). CDR1 and CDR2 (germline): SNHLY, FYNNEI. The CDR3 has 14 residues. With 5 bases removed from V and 0 bases from J, the gap between germline ends came to 7 bases. CDR3 sequence reads: CASSLGPNTGELFF. The CDR3 nucleotides read TGTGCCAGCAGTTTGGGGCCGAACACCGGGGAGCTGTTTTTT.

The rearrangement joins TRBV5-6 to TRBJ2-1, with 8 nucleotides matching TRBD1. This CDR3 contains 18 residues. The V gene end was trimmed by 4 bases and the J gene end by 0 bases; junction bases not matched to a gene: 12. Germline V gives CDR1 SGHDT, CDR2 YYEEEE. The CDR3 DNA is TGTGCCAGCAGCCCTGGGGGGAGGACAGGGAGCTCCTACAATGAGCAGTTCTTC. This gives the protein CASSPGGRTGSSYNEQFF.

This clone has a single count. The V call is TRBV28, the J call TRBJ2-7; D might be TRBD2 (5 bases). CDR1 and CDR2 (germline): MDHEN, SYDVKM. V lost 5 bases and J lost 5, with 10 bases in between. The CDR3 contains 12 residues. The CDR3, as DNA: TGTGCCAGCAGTCGGACTCCAAACGAGCAGTACTTC. It specifies CASSRTPNEQYF.

V gene TRBV7-8 combines with J gene TRBJ2-1; 16 nucleotides line up with TRBD2. The length of the CDR3 is 16 residues. V shed 5 bases, J shed 7 bases, and the junction held 5 bases outside the gene matches. The V gene's germline CDR1 is SGHVS and CDR2 FQNEAQ. CDR3 region: CASSPGTSGRGNEQFF. The CDR3 region has the DNA TGTGCCAGCAGCCCTGGGACTAGCGGGAGGGGGAATGAGCAGTTCTTC.

The CDR3, as DNA: TGTGCCAGCAAGTCCGAGGCAGGGGGAGTCACTGAAGCTTTCTTT. Protein product: CASKSEAGGVTEAFF. The chain links TRBV7-6 to TRBJ1-1, with 7 bases identical to TRBD1. Germline CDR1 is SGHVS and CDR2 is FNYEAQ. The CDR3 has 15 residues. Unmatched junction bases numbered 12, after V lost 7 bases and J lost 4 bases.

This sequence joins TRBV29-1 and TRBJ2-3, with 7 bases that match TRBD1. The CDR3 is 16 amino acids. In germline, CDR1 is SQVTM, CDR2 ANQGSEA. V lost 6 bases to trimming and J lost 5 bases; unmatched junction nucleotides: 17. The CDR3 DNA reads TGCAGCGTGGCCGGAAGAGGGACAGAACCTGGAGATACGCAGTATTTT. It translates to CSVAGRGTEPGDTQYF.

This clone came up once. The genes are TRBV6-5 and TRBJ2-5; TRBD1 matches at 11 bases. Germline V gives CDR1 MNHEY, CDR2 SVGAGI. The CDR3 spans 14 residues. The J segment lost 13 bases and the V segment lost 5 bases, leaving 12 bases of the junction unmatched. In DNA, the CDR3 is TGTGCCAGCAGTCCAGGACAGGGGGCTTACCGAACGTACTTC. Its protein product is CASSPGQGAYRTYF.

This rearrangement joins TRBV29-1 to TRBJ2-2; D uncertain. Trimming removed 4 bases at V and 5 bases at J, with 14 bases between. CDR3 size: 14 residues. From germline, CDR1 is SQVTM and CDR2 ANQGSEA. CDR3 bases: TGCAGCGTTGTTGTGGTCAGTCCGACCGGGGAGCTGTTTTTT. Translated: CSVVVVSPTGELFF.

This chain joins TRBV10-1 and TRBJ1-5, with D unclear. Trimming removed 3 bases from V and 4 bases from J, with 13 bases in between. From germline, CDR1 is WNHNN and CDR2 SYGVQD (reference sequence). The CDR3 covers 15 residues. The CDR3 DNA follows: TGCGCCAGCAGTGATCGAGGATGGTGGAATCAGCCCCAGCATTTT. As protein: CASSDRGWWNQPQHF.

This sequence joins TRBV18 and TRBJ1-2, with D hard to call. CDR1 is KGHSH, CDR2 LQKENI, per germline. Trimming removed 2 bases from V and 0 bases from J, with 13 bases in between. The CDR3 spans 16 residues. The DNA of the CDR3 is TGTGCCAGCTCACCAAGTGCGGATATAGCTAACTATGGCTACACCTTC. It yields the protein CASSPSADIANYGYTF.